This T cell receptor beta chain was sequenced during a study of patients and donors after allogeneic stem cell transplantation. Each CDR3 protein is one row after TCRdb ran MiXCR on the RT-PCR reads. The profile covers about 160,000 distinct CDR3 sequences, with about 36% appearing a single time and approximately 50% taken by the ten largest. A few counts support this clonotype. The sequence derives from a human donor who was either an allogeneic HSCT recipient or a stem cell or donor lymphocyte infusion donor (not recorded which). It is not recorded whose cells these are; they may come from a transplant donor. Sequencing was performed on blood, either unsorted or a sorted T cell fraction (not recorded which).

The CDR3 reads CASRGGNEQFF. The CDR3 bases are TGTGCCAGCCGCGGAGGGAATGAGCAGTTCTTC. The chain couples TRBV2 to TRBJ2-1, with D tentatively TRBD2 (6 bases). Deletions cut 8 bases from V and 7 bases from J, with 9 bases between. Germline V gives CDR1 SNHLY, CDR2 FYNNEI. The CDR3 is 11 residues long.